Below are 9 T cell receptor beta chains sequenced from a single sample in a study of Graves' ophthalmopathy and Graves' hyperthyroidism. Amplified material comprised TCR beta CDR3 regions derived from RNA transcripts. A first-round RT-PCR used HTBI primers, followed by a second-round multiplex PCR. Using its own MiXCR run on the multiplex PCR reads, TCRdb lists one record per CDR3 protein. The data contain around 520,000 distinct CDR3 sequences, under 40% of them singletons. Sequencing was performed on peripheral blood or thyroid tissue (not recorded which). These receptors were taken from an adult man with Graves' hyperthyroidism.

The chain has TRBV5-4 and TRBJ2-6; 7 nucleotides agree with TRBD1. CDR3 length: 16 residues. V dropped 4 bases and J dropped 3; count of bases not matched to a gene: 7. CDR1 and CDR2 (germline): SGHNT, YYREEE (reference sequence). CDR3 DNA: TGTGCCAGCAGCCGAAACAGGGGTTTTGGGGCCAACGTCCTGACTTTC. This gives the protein CASSRNRGFGANVLTF.

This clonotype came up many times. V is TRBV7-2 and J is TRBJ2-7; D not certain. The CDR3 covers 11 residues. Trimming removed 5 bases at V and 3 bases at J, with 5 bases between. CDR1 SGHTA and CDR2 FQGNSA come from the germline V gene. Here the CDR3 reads CASSEIYEQYF. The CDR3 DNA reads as TGTGCCAGCAGCGAAATCTACGAGCAGTACTTC.

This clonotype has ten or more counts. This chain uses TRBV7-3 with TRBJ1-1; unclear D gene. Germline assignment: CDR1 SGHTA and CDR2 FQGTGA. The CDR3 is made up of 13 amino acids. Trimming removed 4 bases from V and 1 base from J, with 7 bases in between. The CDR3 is CASSSQPNTEAFF. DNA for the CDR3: TGTGCCAGCAGCTCTCAGCCGAACACTGAAGCTTTCTTT.

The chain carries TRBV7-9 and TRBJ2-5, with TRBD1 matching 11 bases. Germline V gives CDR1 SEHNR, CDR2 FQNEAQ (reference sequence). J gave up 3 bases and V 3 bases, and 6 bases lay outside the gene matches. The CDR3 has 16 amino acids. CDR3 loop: CASSFRDRGAKETQYF. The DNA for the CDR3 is TGTGCCAGCAGCTTCCGGGACAGGGGGGCCAAAGAGACCCAGTACTTC. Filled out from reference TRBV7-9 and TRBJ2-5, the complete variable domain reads DTGVSQNPRHKITKRGQNVTFRCDPISEHNRLYWYRQTLGQGPEFLTYFQNEAQLEKSRLLSDRFSAERPKGSFSTLEIQRTEQGDSAMYLCASSFRDRGAKETQYFGPGTRLLVL.

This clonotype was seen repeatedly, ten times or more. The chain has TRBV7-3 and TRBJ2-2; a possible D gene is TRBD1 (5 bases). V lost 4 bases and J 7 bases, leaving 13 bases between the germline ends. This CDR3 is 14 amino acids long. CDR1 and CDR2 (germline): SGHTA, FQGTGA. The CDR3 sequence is CASSSMGPIGELFF. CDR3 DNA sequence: TGTGCCAGCAGCTCCATGGGGCCTATCGGGGAGCTGTTTTTT.

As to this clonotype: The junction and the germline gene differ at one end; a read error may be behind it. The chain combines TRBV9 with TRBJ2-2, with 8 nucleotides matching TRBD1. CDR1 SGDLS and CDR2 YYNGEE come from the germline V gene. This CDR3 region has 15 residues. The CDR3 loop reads CVSSANRGATGELFF. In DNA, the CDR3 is TGTGTCAGCAGCGCAAACAGGGGGGCCACCGGGGAGCTGTTTTTT.

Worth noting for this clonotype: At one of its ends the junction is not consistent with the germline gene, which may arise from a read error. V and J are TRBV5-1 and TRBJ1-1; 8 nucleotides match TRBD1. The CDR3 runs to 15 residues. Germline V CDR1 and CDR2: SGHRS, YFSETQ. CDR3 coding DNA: TGCGTCAGCAGCCCCTCAGGGGGCTTGAACACTGAAGCTTTCTTT. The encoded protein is CVSSPSGGLNTEAFF.

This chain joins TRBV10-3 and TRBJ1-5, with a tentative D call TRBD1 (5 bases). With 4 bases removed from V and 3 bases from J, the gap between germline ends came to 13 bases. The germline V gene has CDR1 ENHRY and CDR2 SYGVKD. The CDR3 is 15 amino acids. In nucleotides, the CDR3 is TGTGCCATCAGTGGGCTCGACAGTGCCAATCAGCCCCAGCATTTT. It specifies CAISGLDSANQPQHF.

The CDR3 DNA reads as TGTGCCGCGACTAGCGGGAACGGCTACGAGCAGTACTTC. Amino acids: CAATSGNGYEQYF. The chain recombines TRBV10-3 with TRBJ2-7; 11 bases align to TRBD2. CDR1 ENHRY and CDR2 SYGVKD come from the germline V gene. This CDR3 region has 13 residues. V shed 11 bases and J 3 bases; nucleotides not matched to a gene: 6.